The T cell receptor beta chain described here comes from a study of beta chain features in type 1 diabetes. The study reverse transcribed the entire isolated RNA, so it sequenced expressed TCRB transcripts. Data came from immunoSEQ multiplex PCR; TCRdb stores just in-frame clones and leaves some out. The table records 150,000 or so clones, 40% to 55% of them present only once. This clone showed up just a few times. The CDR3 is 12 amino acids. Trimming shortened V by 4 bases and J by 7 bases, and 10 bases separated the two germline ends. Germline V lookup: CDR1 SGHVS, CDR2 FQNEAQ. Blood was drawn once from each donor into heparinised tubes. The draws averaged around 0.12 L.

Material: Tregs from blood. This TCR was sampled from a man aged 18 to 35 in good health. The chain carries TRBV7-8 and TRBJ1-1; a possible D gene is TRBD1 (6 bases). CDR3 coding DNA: TGTGCCAGCAGCTCTTCACAGGGTGAAGCTTTCTTT. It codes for CASSSSQGEAFF. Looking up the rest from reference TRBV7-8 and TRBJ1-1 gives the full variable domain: GAGVSQSPRYKVAKRGQDVALRCDPISGHVSLFWYQQALGQGPEFLTYFQNEAQLDKSGLPSDRFFAERPEGSVSTLKIQRTQQEDSAVYLCASSSSQGEAFFGQGTRLTVV.